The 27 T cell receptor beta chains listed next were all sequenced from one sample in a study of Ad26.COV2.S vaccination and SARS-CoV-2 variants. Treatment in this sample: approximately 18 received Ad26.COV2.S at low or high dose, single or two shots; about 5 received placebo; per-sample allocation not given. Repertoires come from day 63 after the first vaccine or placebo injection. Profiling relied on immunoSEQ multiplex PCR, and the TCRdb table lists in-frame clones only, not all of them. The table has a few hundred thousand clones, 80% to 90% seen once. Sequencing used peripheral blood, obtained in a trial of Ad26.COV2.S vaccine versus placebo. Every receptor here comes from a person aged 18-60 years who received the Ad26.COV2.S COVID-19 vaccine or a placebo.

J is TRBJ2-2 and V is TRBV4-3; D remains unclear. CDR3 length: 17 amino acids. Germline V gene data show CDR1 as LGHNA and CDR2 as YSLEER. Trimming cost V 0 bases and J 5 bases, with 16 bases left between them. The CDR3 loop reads CASSQDPPSLGTGELFF. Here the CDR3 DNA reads TGCGCCAGCAGCCAAGACCCCCCTTCCCTTGGAACCGGGGAGCTGTTTTTT.

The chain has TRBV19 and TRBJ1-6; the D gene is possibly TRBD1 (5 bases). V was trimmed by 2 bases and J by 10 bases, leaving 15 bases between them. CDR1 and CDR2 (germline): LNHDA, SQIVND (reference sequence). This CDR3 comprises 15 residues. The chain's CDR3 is CASSISQGGGSPLHF. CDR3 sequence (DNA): TGTGCCAGTAGTATAAGTCAGGGAGGAGGATCACCCCTCCACTTT.

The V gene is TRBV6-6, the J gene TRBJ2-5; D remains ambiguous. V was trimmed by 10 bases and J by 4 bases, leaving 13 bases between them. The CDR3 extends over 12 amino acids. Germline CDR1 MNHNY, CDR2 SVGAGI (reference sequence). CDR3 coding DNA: TGTGCCACAGGCGACGGACGAGAGACCCAGTACTTC. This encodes CATGDGRETQYF.

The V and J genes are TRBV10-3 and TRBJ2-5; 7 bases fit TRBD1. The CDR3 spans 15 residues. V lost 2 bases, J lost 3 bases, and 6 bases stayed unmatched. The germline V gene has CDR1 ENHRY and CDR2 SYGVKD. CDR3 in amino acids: CAISEATGTEETQYF. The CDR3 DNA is TGTGCCATCAGTGAGGCAACCGGGACAGAAGAGACCCAGTACTTC.

CDR3 sequence reads: CASSYVGTSVNEQFF. CDR3 in DNA: TGTGCCAGCAGCTATGTCGGGACTAGCGTTAATGAGCAGTTCTTC. V usage is TRBV7-6 and J usage is TRBJ2-1; 10 bases map to TRBD2. The junction had 7 bases not matched to a gene; V was cut back by 4 bases and J by 7 bases. Germline CDR1 SGHVS, CDR2 FNYEAQ. The CDR3 consists of 15 residues.

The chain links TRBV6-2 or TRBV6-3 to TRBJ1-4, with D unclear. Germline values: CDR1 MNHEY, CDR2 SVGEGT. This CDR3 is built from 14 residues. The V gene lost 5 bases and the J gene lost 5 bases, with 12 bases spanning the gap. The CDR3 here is CASSGLLPNEKLFF. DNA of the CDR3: TGTGCCAGCAGTGGGCTCTTACCGAATGAAAAACTGTTTTTT.

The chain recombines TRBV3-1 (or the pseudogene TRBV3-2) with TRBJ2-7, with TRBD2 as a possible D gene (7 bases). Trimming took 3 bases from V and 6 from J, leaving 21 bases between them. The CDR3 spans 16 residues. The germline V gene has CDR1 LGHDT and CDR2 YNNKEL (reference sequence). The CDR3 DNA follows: TGTGCCAGCAGCCATCTAGGAGGGTGGGAGGGGGGCGAGCAGTACTTC. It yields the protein CASSHLGGWEGGEQYF.

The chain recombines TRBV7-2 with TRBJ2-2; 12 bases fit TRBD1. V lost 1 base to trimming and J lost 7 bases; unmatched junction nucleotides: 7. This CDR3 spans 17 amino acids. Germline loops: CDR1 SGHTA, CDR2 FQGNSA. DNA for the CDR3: TGTGCCAGCAGCTTAGTGGGACAGGGGGCGCGCAGCGGGGAGCTGTTTTTT. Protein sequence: CASSLVGQGARSGELFF.

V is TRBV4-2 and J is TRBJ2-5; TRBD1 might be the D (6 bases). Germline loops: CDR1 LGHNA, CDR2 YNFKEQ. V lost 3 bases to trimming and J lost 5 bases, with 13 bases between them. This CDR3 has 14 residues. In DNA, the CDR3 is TGTGCCAGCAGCCAGCTAGGGGGTGAGGAGACCCAGTACTTC. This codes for CASSQLGGEETQYF.

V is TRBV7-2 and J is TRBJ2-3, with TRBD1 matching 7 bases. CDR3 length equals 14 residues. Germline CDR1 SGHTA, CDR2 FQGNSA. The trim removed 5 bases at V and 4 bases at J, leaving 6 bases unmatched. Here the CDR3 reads CASSLQGVSDTQYF. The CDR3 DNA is TGTGCCAGCAGCCTCCAGGGGGTATCAGATACGCAGTATTTT.

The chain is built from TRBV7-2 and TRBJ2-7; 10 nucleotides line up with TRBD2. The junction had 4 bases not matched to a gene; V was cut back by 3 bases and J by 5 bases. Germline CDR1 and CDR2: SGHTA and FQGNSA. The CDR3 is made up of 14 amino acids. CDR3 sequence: CASSLSGGAHEQYF. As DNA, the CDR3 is TGTGCCAGCAGCTTGAGCGGGGGGGCTCACGAGCAGTACTTC. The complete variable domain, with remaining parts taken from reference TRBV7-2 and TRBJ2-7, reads GAGVSQSPSNKVTEKGKDVELRCDPISGHTALYWYRQSLGQGLEFLIYFQGNSAPDKSGLPSDRFSAERTGGSVSTLTIQRTQQEDSAVYLCASSLSGGAHEQYFGPGTRLTVT.

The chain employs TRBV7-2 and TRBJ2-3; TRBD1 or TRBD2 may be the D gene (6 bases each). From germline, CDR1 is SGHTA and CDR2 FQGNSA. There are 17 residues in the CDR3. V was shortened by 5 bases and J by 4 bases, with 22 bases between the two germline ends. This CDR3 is CASSRPLTGAGADTQYF. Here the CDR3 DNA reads TGTGCCAGCAGCCGCCCCCTAACGGGGGCCGGGGCAGATACGCAGTATTTT.

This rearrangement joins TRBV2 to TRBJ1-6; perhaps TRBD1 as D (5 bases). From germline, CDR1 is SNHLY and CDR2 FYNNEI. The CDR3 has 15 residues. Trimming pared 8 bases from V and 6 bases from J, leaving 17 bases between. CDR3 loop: CASGPSGGGNSPLHF. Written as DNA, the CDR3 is TGTGCCAGCGGACCCTCGGGGGGAGGTAATTCACCCCTCCACTTT.

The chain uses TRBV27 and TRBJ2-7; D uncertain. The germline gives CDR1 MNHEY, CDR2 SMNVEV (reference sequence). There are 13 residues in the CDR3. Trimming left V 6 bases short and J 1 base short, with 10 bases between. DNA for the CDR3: TGTGCCAGCAGGGGGTATGAGTCCTACGAGCAGTACTTC. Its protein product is CASRGYESYEQYF.

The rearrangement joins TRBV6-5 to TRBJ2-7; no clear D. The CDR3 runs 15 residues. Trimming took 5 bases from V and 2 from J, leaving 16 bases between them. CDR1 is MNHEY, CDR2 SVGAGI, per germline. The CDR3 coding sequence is TGTGCCAGCAGTCTTGCTCCGACACTTCCCTACGAGCAGTACTTC. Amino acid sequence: CASSLAPTLPYEQYF.

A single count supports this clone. As DNA, the CDR3 is TGTGCTGGGGCAGCTGGGGCCAACGTCCTGACTTTC. It translates to CAGAAGANVLTF. V usage is TRBV6-6 and J usage is TRBJ2-6, with a tentative D call TRBD1 (5 bases). This CDR3 has 12 amino acids. Looked up from germline, CDR1 is MNHNY and CDR2 is SVGAGI (reference sequence).

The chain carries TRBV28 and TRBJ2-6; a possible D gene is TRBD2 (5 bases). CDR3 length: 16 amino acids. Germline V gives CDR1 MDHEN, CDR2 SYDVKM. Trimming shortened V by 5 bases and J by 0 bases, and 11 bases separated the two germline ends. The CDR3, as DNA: TGTGCCAGCAGTGGCGGGTCCCACTCTGGGGCCAACGTCCTGACTTTC. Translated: CASSGGSHSGANVLTF.

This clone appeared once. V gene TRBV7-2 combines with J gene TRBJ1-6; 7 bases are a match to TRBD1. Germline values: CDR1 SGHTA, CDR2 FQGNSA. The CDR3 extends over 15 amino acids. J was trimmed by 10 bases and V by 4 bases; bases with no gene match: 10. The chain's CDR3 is CASSSLKTGLSPLHF. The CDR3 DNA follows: TGTGCCAGCAGCTCTCTCAAGACAGGGCTCTCACCCCTCCACTTT.

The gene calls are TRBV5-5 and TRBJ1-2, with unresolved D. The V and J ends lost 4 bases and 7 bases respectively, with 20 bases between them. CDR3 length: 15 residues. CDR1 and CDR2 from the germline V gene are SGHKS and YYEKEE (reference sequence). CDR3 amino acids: CASSPDRARGGGYTF. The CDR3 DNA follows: TGTGCCAGCAGCCCCGACCGGGCCCGAGGCGGTGGCTACACCTTC.

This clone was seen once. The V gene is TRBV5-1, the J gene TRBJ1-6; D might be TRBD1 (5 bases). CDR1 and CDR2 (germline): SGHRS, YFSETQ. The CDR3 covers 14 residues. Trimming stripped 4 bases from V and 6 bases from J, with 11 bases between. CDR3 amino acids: CASSLRDLNSPLHF. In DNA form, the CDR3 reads TGCGCCAGCAGCCTTCGGGACCTTAATTCACCCCTCCACTTT.

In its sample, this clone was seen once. The CDR3 DNA sequence: TGTGCCAGCAGCTACTCACTGGGGGCAGTAGACCAGTTCTTC. Amino acids: CASSYSLGAVDQFF. The chain couples TRBV11-3 to TRBJ2-1; tentatively, D is TRBD1 (6 bases). From germline, CDR1 is SGHNT and CDR2 YENEEA. The CDR3 runs to 14 residues. Trimming stripped 4 bases from V and 13 bases from J, with 20 bases between.

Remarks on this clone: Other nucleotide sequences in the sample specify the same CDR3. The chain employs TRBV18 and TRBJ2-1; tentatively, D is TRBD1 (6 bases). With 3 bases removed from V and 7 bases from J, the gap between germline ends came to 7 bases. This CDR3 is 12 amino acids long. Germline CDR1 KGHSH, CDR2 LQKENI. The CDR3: CASSPQGNEQFF. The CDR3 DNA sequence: TGTGCCAGCTCACCCCAGGGGAATGAGCAGTTCTTC.

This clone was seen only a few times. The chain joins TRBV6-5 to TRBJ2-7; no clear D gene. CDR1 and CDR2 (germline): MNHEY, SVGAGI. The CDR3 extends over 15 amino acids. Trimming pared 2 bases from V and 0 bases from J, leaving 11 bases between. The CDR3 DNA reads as TGTGCCAGCAGTTACCAGCCAGTGAGCTCCTACGAGCAGTACTTC. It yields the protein CASSYQPVSSYEQYF.

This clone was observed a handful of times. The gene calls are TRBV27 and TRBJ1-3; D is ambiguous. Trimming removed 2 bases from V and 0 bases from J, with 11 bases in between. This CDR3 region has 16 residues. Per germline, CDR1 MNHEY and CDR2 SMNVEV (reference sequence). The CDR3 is CASSLSWPASGNTIYF. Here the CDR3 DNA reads TGTGCCAGCAGTTTAAGCTGGCCCGCCTCTGGAAACACCATATATTTT.

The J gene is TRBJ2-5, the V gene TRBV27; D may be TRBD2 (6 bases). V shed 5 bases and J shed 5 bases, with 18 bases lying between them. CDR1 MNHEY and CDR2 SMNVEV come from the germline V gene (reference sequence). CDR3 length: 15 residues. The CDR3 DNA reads TGTGCCAGCAGTCCCTCCTCACTAGCTTGGGAGACCCAGTACTTC. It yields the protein CASSPSSLAWETQYF.

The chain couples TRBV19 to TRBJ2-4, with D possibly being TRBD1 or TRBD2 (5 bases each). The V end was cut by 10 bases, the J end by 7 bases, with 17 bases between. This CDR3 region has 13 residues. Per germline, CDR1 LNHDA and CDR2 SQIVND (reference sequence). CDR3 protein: CATRDPTRNIQYF. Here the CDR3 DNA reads TGTGCCACGAGGGACCCTACTCGGAACATTCAGTACTTC.

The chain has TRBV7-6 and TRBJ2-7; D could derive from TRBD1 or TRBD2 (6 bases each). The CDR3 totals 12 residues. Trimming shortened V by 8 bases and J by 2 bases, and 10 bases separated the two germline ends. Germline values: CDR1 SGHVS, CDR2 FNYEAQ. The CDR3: CASGGGTYEQYF. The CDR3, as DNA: TGTGCCAGCGGAGGGGGAACCTACGAGCAGTACTTC.